The 25 T cell receptor beta chains in this list originate from one sample, sequenced in a study of Ad26.COV2.S vaccination and SARS-CoV-2 variants. Treatment reported: around 19 received Ad26.COV2.S at low or high dose, single or two shots; 5 received placebo; per-sample allocation not given. Each sample was drawn 63 days after the first injection (of vaccine or placebo). Measured with immunoSEQ multiplex PCR; TCRdb has only the in-frame clones, and not every one. Here the sample spans about 680,000 clones, roughly 90% being singletons. Source: peripheral blood, taken in a trial of Ad26.COV2.S vaccine versus placebo. Every receptor here comes from a person between 18 and 60 years old who received the Ad26.COV2.S COVID-19 vaccine or a placebo.

This rearrangement joins TRBV7-3 to TRBJ2-7; no reliable D call. With 4 bases removed from V and 2 bases from J, the gap between germline ends came to 9 bases. This CDR3 is 13 amino acids long. Germline V gene sequence: CDR1 SGHTA, CDR2 FQGTGA. The CDR3 loop is CASSSDGAYEQYF. The DNA for the CDR3 is TGTGCCAGCAGCTCGGACGGCGCCTACGAGCAGTACTTC.

The CDR3 DNA sequence: TGTGCCAGCAGTTTCAGACAGAACTATGGCTACACCTTC. This translates into CASSFRQNYGYTF. This rearrangement joins TRBV27 to TRBJ1-2, with D perhaps matching TRBD1 (5 bases). Germline V CDR1 and CDR2: MNHEY, SMNVEV (reference sequence). Trimming stripped 3 bases from V and 2 bases from J, with 7 bases between. The CDR3 runs to 13 residues.

This clone has at least ten counts. V is TRBV7-8 and J is TRBJ2-1; no definite D call. Looked up from germline, CDR1 is SGHVS and CDR2 is FQNEAQ. The CDR3 extends over 15 amino acids. V shed 3 bases and J shed 0 bases, with 9 bases lying between them. The CDR3 DNA reads TGTGCCAGCAGCTTTCTACTGATCTCCTACAATGAGCAGTTCTTC. It yields the protein CASSFLLISYNEQFF.

This rearrangement joins TRBV30 to TRBJ2-3, with D possibly being TRBD1 or TRBD2 (5 bases each). Germline V gene data show CDR1 as GTSNPN and CDR2 as SVGIG (reference sequence). This CDR3 spans 14 amino acids. Between the trimmed V and J ends, which lost 0 bases and 1 base, there was a span of 8 bases. CDR3 protein: CAWSVMGGTDTQYF. In DNA, the CDR3 is TGTGCCTGGAGTGTAATGGGGGGCACAGATACGCAGTATTTT.

The chain joins TRBV3-1 (or the pseudogene TRBV3-2) to TRBJ2-2; 13 nucleotides agree with TRBD2. V was clipped by 4 bases and J by 5 bases; unmatched bases: 10. The CDR3 length is 18 residues. The germline gives CDR1 LGHDT, CDR2 YNNKEL (reference sequence). The chain's CDR3 is CASSRLAGGRRRTGELFF. The CDR3 nucleotides are TGTGCCAGCAGCCGACTAGCGGGAGGACGCAGGCGAACCGGGGAGCTGTTTTTT.

The chain combines TRBV5-1 with TRBJ2-7; 7 nucleotides line up with TRBD2. This CDR3 spans 15 amino acids. Per the germline V gene, CDR1 is SGHRS and CDR2 is YFSETQ. J lost 6 bases, V lost 1 base, and 10 bases had no gene match. Here the CDR3 reads CASSLIGGGSVEQYF. The CDR3 bases are TGCGCCAGCAGCTTGATTGGGGGAGGGTCGGTCGAGCAGTACTTC.

The chain combines TRBV7-2 with TRBJ1-1; D possibly corresponds to TRBD1 (5 bases). The length of the CDR3 is 15 residues. V gave up 2 bases and J gave up 4 bases, with 14 bases separating them. The germline V gene has CDR1 SGHTA and CDR2 FQGNSA. The CDR3 sequence is CASSLWGGRGTEAFF. The CDR3 region has the DNA TGTGCCAGCAGCTTATGGGGGGGTCGTGGCACTGAAGCTTTCTTT.

This rearrangement joins TRBV27 to TRBJ2-7, with D unclear. Trimming took off 5 bases at V and 4 bases at J, with 15 bases between the two ends. The CDR3 contains 14 residues. CDR1 and CDR2 (germline): MNHEY, SMNVEV (reference sequence). Here the CDR3 DNA reads TGTGCCAGCAGTGGCGAACCTATGGCGTACGAGCAGTACTTC. It codes for CASSGEPMAYEQYF.

The chain employs TRBV2 and TRBJ1-6, with D uncertain. Germline-derived CDR1 and CDR2 are SNHLY and FYNNEI. Trimming took off 4 bases at V and 5 bases at J, with 12 bases between the two ends. The CDR3 spans 15 residues. The DNA of the CDR3 is TGTGCCAGCAGTGTAGAAGGGCTCGATAATTCACCCCTCCACTTT. As protein: CASSVEGLDNSPLHF.

This chain links TRBV10-3 with TRBJ2-7; D may be TRBD1 (5 bases). Germline lookup yields CDR1 ENHRY and CDR2 SYGVKD. The germline V and J ends were trimmed by 6 bases and 0 bases, with 12 bases remaining between them. This CDR3 comprises 14 residues. CDR3 sequence: CAISPTATSYEQYF. Written as DNA, the CDR3 is TGTGCCATCAGCCCGACAGCTACCTCCTACGAGCAGTACTTC.

Details on this clone: The same CDR3 also results from other DNA sequences found in this sample. The chain couples TRBV6-5 to TRBJ2-7; D is perhaps TRBD1 or TRBD2 (5 bases each). The V end lost 0 bases, the J end lost 5 bases, and 11 bases lay between the germline ends. There are 14 residues in the CDR3. The germline V gene encodes CDR1 MNHEY and CDR2 SVGAGI. The CDR3, as DNA: TGTGCCAGCAGTTACTCGGGGACCGGGGACGAGCAGTACTTC. Its translation is CASSYSGTGDEQYF.

The J gene is TRBJ2-5, the V gene TRBV4-3; TRBD1 matches 7 bases. V lost 3 bases to trimming and J lost 2 bases; unmatched junction nucleotides: 6. CDR3 length equals 15 residues. CDR1 and CDR2 from the germline V gene are LGHNA and YSLEER. The chain's CDR3 is CASSHRTGFQETQYF. In DNA form, the CDR3 reads TGCGCCAGCAGCCACAGGACAGGTTTTCAAGAGACCCAGTACTTC.

The genes are TRBV24-1 and TRBJ2-1; no firm D call. This CDR3 is 14 amino acids long. Trimming shortened V by 0 bases and J by 2 bases, and 4 bases separated the two germline ends. Per germline, CDR1 KGHDR and CDR2 SFDVKD. The DNA for the CDR3 is TGTGCCACCAGTGATTTGCCACCCTACAATGAGCAGTTCTTC. It codes for CATSDLPPYNEQFF.

This sequence joins TRBV2 and TRBJ2-5; D not resolved. V gave up 5 bases and J gave up 5 bases, with 9 bases separating them. The V gene's germline CDR1 is SNHLY and CDR2 FYNNEI. This CDR3 has 12 residues. The CDR3 here is CASSRVGETQYF. The DNA for the CDR3 is TGTGCCAGCAGTCGGGTGGGCGAGACCCAGTACTTC.

This chain connects TRBV18 to TRBJ2-7; the D gene could be TRBD1 or TRBD2 (5 bases each). V was clipped by 8 bases and J by 5 bases, with 16 bases between them. Germline V gene data show CDR1 as KGHSH and CDR2 as LQKENI. The CDR3 runs to 13 residues. CDR3 sequence: CASQATRGDEQYF. The CDR3 DNA reads TGTGCCAGCCAGGCAACTCGGGGCGACGAGCAGTACTTC.

The rearrangement joins TRBV5-6 to TRBJ1-1; D is unresolved. The CDR3 covers 11 residues. CDR1 and CDR2 (germline): SGHDT, YYEEEE. Deletions cut 0 bases from V and 4 bases from J, with 1 base between. CDR3 DNA sequence: TGTGCCAGCAGCTTGGGCACTGAAGCTTTCTTT. Protein product: CASSLGTEAFF. Variable domain in full (rest from reference TRBV5-6 and TRBJ1-1): DAGVTQSPTHLIKTRGQQVTLRCSPKSGHDTVSWYQQALGQGPQFIFQYYEEEERQRGNFPDRFSGHQFPNYSSELNVNALLLGDSALYLCASSLGTEAFFGQGTRLTVV.

V and J are TRBV30 and TRBJ2-3; D may be TRBD1 or TRBD2 (7 bases each). V lost 2 bases and J lost 1, with 13 bases in between. The CDR3 contains 15 residues. The V gene's germline CDR1 is GTSNPN and CDR2 SVGIG (reference sequence). CDR3 amino acids: CAWSQGGSRTDTQYF. Here the CDR3 DNA reads TGTGCCTGGAGTCAGGGGGGGTCTCGCACAGATACGCAGTATTTT.

This clone has only a few counts. The rearrangement links TRBV11-2 to TRBJ1-6; TRBD1 agrees at 10 bases. The V segment lost 5 bases and the J segment 6 bases; nucleotides outside the gene matches: 4. Germline V gene sequence: CDR1 SGHAT, CDR2 FQNNGV. This CDR3 region has 15 residues. The CDR3 here is CASSLGTGVNSPLHF. CDR3 sequence (DNA): TGTGCCAGCAGCCTCGGGACAGGGGTTAATTCACCCCTCCACTTT.

The chain employs TRBV7-2 and TRBJ2-3; 7 bases are shared with TRBD1. V lost 3 bases and J lost 10; bases outside the gene matches: 7. This CDR3 has 13 amino acids. Germline CDR1 SGHTA, CDR2 FQGNSA. The CDR3 DNA sequence: TGTGCCAGCAGCTTCGTACTCGACAGGGCGCAGTATTTT. Its translation: CASSFVLDRAQYF. The variable domain in full, completed from reference TRBV7-2 and TRBJ2-3, reads GAGVSQSPSNKVTEKGKDVELRCDPISGHTALYWYRQSLGQGLEFLIYFQGNSAPDKSGLPSDRFSAERTGGSVSTLTIQRTQQEDSAVYLCASSFVLDRAQYFGPGTRLTVL.

This clone was recorded a few times. V usage is TRBV6-2 or TRBV6-3 and J usage is TRBJ1-6; TRBD1 might be the D (5 bases). Trimming removed 4 bases from V and 6 bases from J, with 7 bases in between. This CDR3 spans 13 amino acids. CDR1 and CDR2 (germline): MNHEY, SVGEGT. The CDR3 nucleotides read TGTGCCAGCAGTTTTAGGGGTAATTCACCCCTCCACTTT. This encodes CASSFRGNSPLHF.

The chain links TRBV5-1 to TRBJ2-3, with 10 bases matching TRBD1. Unmatched junction bases numbered 4, after V lost 0 bases and J lost 6 bases. Germline lookup yields CDR1 SGHRS and CDR2 YFSETQ. The CDR3 runs to 15 residues. The CDR3 DNA reads TGCGCCAGCAGCTTGGAGGGGACAGGGGTCGATACGCAGTATTTT. Translation gives CASSLEGTGVDTQYF. The full variable domain, rest sourced from reference TRBV5-1 and TRBJ2-3, is KAGVTQTPRYLIKTRGQQVTLSCSPISGHRSVSWYQQTPGQGLQFLFEYFSETQRNKGNFPGRFSGRQFSNSRSEMNVSTLELGDSALYLCASSLEGTGVDTQYFGPGTRLTVL.

This rearrangement joins TRBV12-5 to TRBJ1-2; 8 bases map to TRBD1. Trimming cost V 0 bases and J 2 bases; bases outside gene matches: 2. This CDR3 spans 15 amino acids. Germline loops: CDR1 LGHNT, CDR2 FRNRAP. CDR3 sequence: CASGLVGQGNYGYTF. DNA for the CDR3: TGTGCTAGTGGTTTGGTTGGACAGGGAAACTATGGCTACACCTTC.

The rearrangement joins TRBV24-1 to TRBJ2-7, with 8 nucleotides matching TRBD1. The V and J ends lost 5 bases and 0 bases, in that order; junction bases with no gene match: 2. This CDR3 comprises 14 residues. Germline CDR1 is KGHDR and CDR2 is SFDVKD. This CDR3 reads CATSAGGASYEQYF. In DNA, the CDR3 is TGTGCCACCAGTGCAGGGGGCGCCTCCTACGAGCAGTACTTC.

The V call is TRBV19, the J call TRBJ1-2; 8 bases match TRBD1. There are 14 residues in the CDR3. The junction had 12 bases not matched to a gene; V was cut back by 7 bases and J by 8 bases. Germline loops: CDR1 LNHDA, CDR2 SQIVND (reference sequence). This CDR3 is CASNPTGASWGYTF. The CDR3 DNA sequence: TGTGCCAGTAACCCGACAGGGGCCAGTTGGGGCTACACCTTC.

V usage is TRBV6-5 and J usage is TRBJ2-1; 11 bases align to TRBD1. CDR1 and CDR2 (germline): MNHEY, SVGAGI. The junction had 5 bases not matched to a gene; V was cut back by 6 bases and J by 4 bases. CDR3 size: 15 residues. The CDR3 loop is CASRTGTGGYNEQFF. CDR3 DNA: TGTGCCAGCAGAACCGGGACAGGGGGTTACAATGAGCAGTTCTTC.